These 3 T cell receptor beta chains came from one sample sequenced in a study of identical twins. A single record per CDR3 protein comes from TCRdb applying MiXCR to the 5' RACE reads. The sample has more than 1.5 million distinct CDR3 sequences, under 35% seen once; the top ten hold around 0.3%. Material: cord blood. These receptor sequences come from a newborn girl in good health.

The chain uses TRBV3-1 and TRBJ2-2, with 8 nucleotides matching TRBD2. J was trimmed by 4 bases and V by 2 bases; bases with no gene match: 6. CDR1 is LGHDT and CDR2 is YNNKEL in the germline V gene (reference sequence). The length of the CDR3 is 16 residues. The DNA of the CDR3 is TGTGCCAGCAGCCAACCGGGACTAGGGGCCACCGGGGAGCTGTTTTTT. Protein: CASSQPGLGATGELFF. Based on the CDR3 plus reference TRBV3-1 and TRBJ2-2, the full variable domain is DTAVSQTPKYLVTQMGNDKSIKCEQNLGHDTMYWYKQDSKKFLKIMFSYNNKELIINETVPNRFSPKSPDKAHLNLHINSLELGDSAVYFCASSQPGLGATGELFFGEGSRLTVL.

This clonotype was recorded many times. This chain uses TRBV5-1 with TRBJ2-3; D possibly corresponds to TRBD2 (5 bases). This CDR3 has 13 amino acids. Trimming shortened V by 3 bases and J by 5 bases, and 10 bases separated the two germline ends. Germline CDR1 reads SGHRS; CDR2 reads YFSETQ. CDR3 DNA sequence: TGCGCCAGCAGCTCATCGGGGAGAGATACGCAGTATTTT. Translating gives CASSSSGRDTQYF. Full variable domain (missing parts from reference TRBV5-1 and TRBJ2-3): KAGVTQTPRYLIKTRGQQVTLSCSPISGHRSVSWYQQTPGQGLQFLFEYFSETQRNKGNFPGRFSGRQFSNSRSEMNVSTLELGDSALYLCASSSSGRDTQYFGPGTRLTVL.

This chain uses TRBV7-9 with TRBJ1-4; 8 nucleotides line up with TRBD1. Trimming removed 5 bases from V and 6 bases from J; junction bases left unmatched: 8. CDR1 SEHNR and CDR2 FQNEAQ come from the germline V gene (reference sequence). The CDR3 loop spans 15 amino acids. CDR3 DNA: TGTGCCAGCAGCCCCGGACAGGGCGGCGATGAAAAACTGTTTTTT. This encodes CASSPGQGGDEKLFF.